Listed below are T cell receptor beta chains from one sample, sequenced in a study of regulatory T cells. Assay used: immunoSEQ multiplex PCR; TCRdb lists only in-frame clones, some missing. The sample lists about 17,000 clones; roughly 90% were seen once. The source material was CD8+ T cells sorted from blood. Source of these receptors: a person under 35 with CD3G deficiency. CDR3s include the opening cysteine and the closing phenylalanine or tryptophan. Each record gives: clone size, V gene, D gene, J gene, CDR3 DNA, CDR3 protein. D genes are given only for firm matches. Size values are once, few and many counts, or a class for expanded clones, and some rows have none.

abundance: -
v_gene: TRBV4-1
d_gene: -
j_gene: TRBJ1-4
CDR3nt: TGCGCCAGCAGCCATTGGACAGTTGAAAAACTGTTTTTT
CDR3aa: CASSHWTVEKLFF

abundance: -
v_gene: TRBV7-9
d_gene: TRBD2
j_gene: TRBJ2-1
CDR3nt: TGTGCCAGCAGTCCGGTCTCGGGGGGGCCCTCCACCTACAATGAGCAGTTCTTC
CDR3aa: CASSPVSGGPSTYNEQFF

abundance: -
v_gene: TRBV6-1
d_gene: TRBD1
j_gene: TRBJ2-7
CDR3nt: TGTGCCAGCAGTGTACAACCCGGGACAGGGGTTTTCACCTACTACGAGCAGTACTTC
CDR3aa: CASSVQPGTGVFTYYEQYF

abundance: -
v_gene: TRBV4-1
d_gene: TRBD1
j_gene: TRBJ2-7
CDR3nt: TGCGCCAGCAGCCTACTATTAACGCACAGGGGGCGAAGCTACGAGCAGTACTTC
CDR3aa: CASSLLLTHRGRSYEQYF

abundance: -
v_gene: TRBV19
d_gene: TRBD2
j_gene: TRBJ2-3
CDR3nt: TGTGCCAGTGGCAGCGGGGGTCCCCCTAGCACAGATACGCAGTATTTT
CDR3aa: CASGSGGPPSTDTQYF

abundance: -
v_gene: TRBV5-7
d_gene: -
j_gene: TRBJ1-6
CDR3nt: TGTGCCAGCCCTTCGGATAATTCACCCCTCCACTTT
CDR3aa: CASPSDNSPLHF

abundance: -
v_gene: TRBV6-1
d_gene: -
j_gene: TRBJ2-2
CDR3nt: TGTGCCAGCAGGACAGGTTTGGGGGAGCTGTTTTTT
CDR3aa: CASRTGLGELFF

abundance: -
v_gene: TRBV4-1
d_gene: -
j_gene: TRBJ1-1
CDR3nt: TGCGCCAGCAGCCATGTACAGGGTGGGACTGAAGCTTTCTTT
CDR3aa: CASSHVQGGTEAFF

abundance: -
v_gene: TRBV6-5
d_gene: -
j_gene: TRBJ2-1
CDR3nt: TGTGCCAGCAGCTCCGACGGCGGAGGTTACAATGAGCAGTTCTTC
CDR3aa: CASSSDGGGYNEQFF

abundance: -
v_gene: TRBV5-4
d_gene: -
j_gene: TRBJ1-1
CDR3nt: TGTGCCAGCAGCCCCGGGGAGAACACTGAAGCTTTCTTT
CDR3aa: CASSPGENTEAFF

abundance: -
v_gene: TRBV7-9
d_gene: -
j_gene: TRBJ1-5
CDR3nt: TGTGCCAGCAGCTTAGGTATCCAGCCCCAGCATTTT
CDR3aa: CASSLGIQPQHF

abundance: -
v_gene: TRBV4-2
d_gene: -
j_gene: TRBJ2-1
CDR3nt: TGTGCCAGCAGCCTAACCTCGTCCCAGGGGGGTTACAATGAGCAGTTCTTC
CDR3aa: CASSLTSSQGGYNEQFF

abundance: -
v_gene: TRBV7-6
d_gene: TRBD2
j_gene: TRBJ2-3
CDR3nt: TGTGCCAGCAGCTTAGGCGGGGGGGCAGATACGCAGTATTTT
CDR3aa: CASSLGGGADTQYF

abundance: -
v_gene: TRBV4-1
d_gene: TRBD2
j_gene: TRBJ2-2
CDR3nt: TGCGCCAGCAGCCAGGCCGGGACTAGCAACACCGGGGAGCTGTTTTTT
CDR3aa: CASSQAGTSNTGELFF

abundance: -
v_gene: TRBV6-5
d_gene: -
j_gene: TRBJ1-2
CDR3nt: TGTGCCAGCAGCCGCGGGTTCGAGGGGGGCTATGGCTACACCTTC
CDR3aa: CASSRGFEGGYGYTF

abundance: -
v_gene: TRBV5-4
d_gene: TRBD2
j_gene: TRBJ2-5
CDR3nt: TGTGCCAGCAGCTGGGATGACTCTAGCGGGGGGCGCCGGGACTTC
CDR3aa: CASSWDDSSGGRRDF

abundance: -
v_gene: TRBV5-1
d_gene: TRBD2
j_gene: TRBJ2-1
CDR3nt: TGCGCCAGCAGCTTGGGGACCGGGACTAGGGACAATGAGCAGTTCTTC
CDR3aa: CASSLGTGTRDNEQFF

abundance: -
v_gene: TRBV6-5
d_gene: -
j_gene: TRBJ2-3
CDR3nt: TGTGCCAGCAGCGTCGACGGCGCTAGCACAGATACGCAGTATTTT
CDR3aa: CASSVDGASTDTQYF

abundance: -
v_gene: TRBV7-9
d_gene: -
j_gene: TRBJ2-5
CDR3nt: TGTGCCAGCAGCCCTACAGGAGGAGAGACCCAGTACTTC
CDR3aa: CASSPTGGETQYF

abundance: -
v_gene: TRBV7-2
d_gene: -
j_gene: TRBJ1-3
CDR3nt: TGTGCCAGCAGCTTGCAGGGAGCTGGAAACACCATATATTTT
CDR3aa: CASSLQGAGNTIYF

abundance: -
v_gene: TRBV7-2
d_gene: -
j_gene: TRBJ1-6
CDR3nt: TGTGCCAGCAGCTGGGGGGGGCTAAATTCACCCCTCCACTTT
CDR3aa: CASSWGGLNSPLHF

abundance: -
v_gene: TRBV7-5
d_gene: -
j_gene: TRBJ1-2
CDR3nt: TGTGCCAGCAGCCCTTATCCCTTAGGAGCAGGGAGCGACTATGGCTACACCTTC
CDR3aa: CASSPYPLGAGSDYGYTF

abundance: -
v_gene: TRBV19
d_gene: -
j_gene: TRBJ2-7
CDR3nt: TGTGCCAGTAGCCCATTAAGGGGGGCCTCGTACGAGCAGTACTTC
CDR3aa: CASSPLRGASYEQYF

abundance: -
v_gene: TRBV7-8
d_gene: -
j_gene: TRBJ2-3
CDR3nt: TGTGCCAGCAGTCCCAGGACGGCTAGCACAGATACGCAGTATTTT
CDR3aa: CASSPRTASTDTQYF

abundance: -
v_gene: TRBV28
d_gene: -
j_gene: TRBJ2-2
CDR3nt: TGTGCCAGCAGCGACAGTGACACCGGGGAGCTGTTTTTT
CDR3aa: CASSDSDTGELFF

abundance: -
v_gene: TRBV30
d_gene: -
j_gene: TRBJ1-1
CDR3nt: TGTGCCTGGAACGGGCTGAACACTGAAGCTTTCTTT
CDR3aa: CAWNGLNTEAFF

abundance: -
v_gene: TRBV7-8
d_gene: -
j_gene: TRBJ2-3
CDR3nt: TGTGCCAGCAGCTTAGCGCGAACGGGAGTTACAGATACGCAGTATTTT
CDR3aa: CASSLARTGVTDTQYF

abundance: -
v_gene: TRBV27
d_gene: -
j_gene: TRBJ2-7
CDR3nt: TGTGCCAGCAGTCCGGGGGACGGTAGCTCCTACGAGCAGTACTTC
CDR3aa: CASSPGDGSSYEQYF

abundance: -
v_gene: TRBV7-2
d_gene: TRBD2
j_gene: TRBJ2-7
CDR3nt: TGTGCCAGCAGCTTCGATGCGGGGGGGACTATTGAGCAGTACTTC
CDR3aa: CASSFDAGGTIEQYF

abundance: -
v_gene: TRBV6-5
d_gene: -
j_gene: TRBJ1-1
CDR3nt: TGTGCCAGCGGGTTCGGGGGGACCACTGAAGCTTTCTTT
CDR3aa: CASGFGGTTEAFF

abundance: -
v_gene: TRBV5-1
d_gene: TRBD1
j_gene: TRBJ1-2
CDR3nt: TGCGCCAGCAGCTTGACGGCAGGGGGAGGCTATGGCTACACCTTC
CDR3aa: CASSLTAGGGYGYTF

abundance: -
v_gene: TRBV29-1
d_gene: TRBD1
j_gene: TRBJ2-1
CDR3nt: TGCAGCTTTATGAGGACAGGACATGAGCAGTTCTTC
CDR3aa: CSFMRTGHEQFF

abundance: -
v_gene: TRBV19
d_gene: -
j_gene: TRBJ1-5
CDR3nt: TGTGCCAGTAGTATAGACTTTACAGGGTTTCTAGAGCCCCAGCATTTT
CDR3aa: CASSIDFTGFLEPQHF

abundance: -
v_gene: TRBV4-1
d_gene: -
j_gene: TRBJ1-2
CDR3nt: TGCGCCAGCAGATCCGTGGGGGGGAACTATGGCTACACCTTC
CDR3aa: CASRSVGGNYGYTF

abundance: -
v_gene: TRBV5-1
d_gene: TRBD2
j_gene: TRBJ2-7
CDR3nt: TGCGCCAGCAGCTTGACTAGCGGGGGTTCCTACGAGCAGTACTTC
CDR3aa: CASSLTSGGSYEQYF

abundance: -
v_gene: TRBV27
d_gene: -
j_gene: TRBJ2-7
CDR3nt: TGTGCCAGCAGTTTAGGGCCCTCCTACGAGCAGTACTTC
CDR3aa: CASSLGPSYEQYF

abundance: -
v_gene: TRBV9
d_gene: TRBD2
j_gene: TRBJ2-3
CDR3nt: TGTGCCAGCAGCGTGAGTAGCGGGGGGGCGGTAGATACGCAGTATTTT
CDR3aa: CASSVSSGGAVDTQYF

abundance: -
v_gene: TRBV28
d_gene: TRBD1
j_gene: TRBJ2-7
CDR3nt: TGTGCCAGCAGAAGGGACAGGCCGTTAGGCGAGCAGTACTTC
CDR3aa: CASRRDRPLGEQYF

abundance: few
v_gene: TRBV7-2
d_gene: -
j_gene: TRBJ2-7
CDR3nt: TGTGCCAGCAGCTTAGGAGGGACCAGGTACGAGCAGTACTTC
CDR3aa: CASSLGGTRYEQYF

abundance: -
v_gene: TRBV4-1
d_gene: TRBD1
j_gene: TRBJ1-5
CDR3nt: TGCGCCAGCAGCCTGGACAGGCTCAATCAGCCCCAGCATTTT
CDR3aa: CASSLDRLNQPQHF

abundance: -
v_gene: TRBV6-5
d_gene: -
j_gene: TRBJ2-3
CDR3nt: TGTGCCAGCAGTTACTCAGATGGAGATGCGCAGTATTTT
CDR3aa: CASSYSDGDAQYF

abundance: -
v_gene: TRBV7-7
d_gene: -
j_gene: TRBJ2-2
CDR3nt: TGTGCTAGCAGCTTAGTGGTGCAGGGAGAGACCGGGGAGCTGTTTTTT
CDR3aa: CASSLVVQGETGELFF

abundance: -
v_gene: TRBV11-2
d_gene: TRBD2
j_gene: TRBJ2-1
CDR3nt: TGTGCCAGCAGCTTAGCTAGCGGGGGGGGTTTTTACAATGAGCAGTTCTTC
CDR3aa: CASSLASGGGFYNEQFF

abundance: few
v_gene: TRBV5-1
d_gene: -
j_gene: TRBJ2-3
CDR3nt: TGCGCCAGCAGCTTGGTCCCCCTAGATACGCAGTATTTT
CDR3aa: CASSLVPLDTQYF

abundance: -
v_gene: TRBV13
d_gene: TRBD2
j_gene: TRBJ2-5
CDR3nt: TGTGCCAGCAGCCTCGGGGGGGCTCAAGAGACCCAGTACTTC
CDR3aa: CASSLGGAQETQYF

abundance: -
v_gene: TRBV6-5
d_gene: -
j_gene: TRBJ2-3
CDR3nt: TGTGCCAGCAGTTTGGCCCTGAGCTCAGATACGCAGTATTTT
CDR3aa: CASSLALSSDTQYF

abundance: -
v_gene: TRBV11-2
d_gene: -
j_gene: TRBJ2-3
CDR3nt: TGTGCCAGCAGCCCCCATAGAGATACGCAGTATTTT
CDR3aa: CASSPHRDTQYF

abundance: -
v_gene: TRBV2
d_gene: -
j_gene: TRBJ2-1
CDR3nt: TGTGCCAGTGAAATTGGGAGATACAATGAGCAGTTCTTC
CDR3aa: CASEIGRYNEQFF

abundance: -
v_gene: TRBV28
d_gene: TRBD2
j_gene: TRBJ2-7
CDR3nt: TGTGCCAGCAGTTTAACCCCCGGGACTAGCGGGAGCGGCGAGCAGTACTTC
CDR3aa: CASSLTPGTSGSGEQYF

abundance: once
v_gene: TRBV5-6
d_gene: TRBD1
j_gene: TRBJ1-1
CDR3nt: TGTGCCAGCAGCTTGATGTCAGGGGGAAACACTGAAGCTTTCTTT
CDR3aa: CASSLMSGGNTEAFF

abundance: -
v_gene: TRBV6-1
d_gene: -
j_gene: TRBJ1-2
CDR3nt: TGTGCCAGCAGTGAAGCCCGGGGATGGACTGGCTACACCTTC
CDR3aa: CASSEARGWTGYTF

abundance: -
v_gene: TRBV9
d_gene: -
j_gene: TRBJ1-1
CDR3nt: TGTGCCAGCAGTAGCACAGGGTGGCCTGAAGCTTTCTTT
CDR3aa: CASSSTGWPEAFF

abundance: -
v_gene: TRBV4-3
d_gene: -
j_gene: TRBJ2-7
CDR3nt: TGCGCCAGCAGCCCAGCCCAGGGTTACGAGCAGTACTTC
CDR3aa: CASSPAQGYEQYF

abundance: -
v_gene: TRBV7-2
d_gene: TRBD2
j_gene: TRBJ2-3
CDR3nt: TGTGCCAGCAGCTCTTATTCGCGGGGGGGCCCAGTCACAGATACGCAGTATTTT
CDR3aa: CASSSYSRGGPVTDTQYF

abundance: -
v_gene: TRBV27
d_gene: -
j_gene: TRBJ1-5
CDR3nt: TGTGCCAGCAGTTCCTACCCGGGACTCCCCGGGAGCGGGAATCAGCCCCAGCATTTT
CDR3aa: CASSSYPGLPGSGNQPQHF

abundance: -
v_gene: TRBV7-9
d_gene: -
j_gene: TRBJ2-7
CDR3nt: TGTGCCAGTGAGGGAGCTCGGTACGAGCAGTACTTC
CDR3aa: CASEGARYEQYF

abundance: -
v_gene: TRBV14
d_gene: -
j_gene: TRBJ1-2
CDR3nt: TGTGCCAGCAGCCAAGCCTTCGGGGGAAGTGATGGCTACACCTTC
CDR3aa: CASSQAFGGSDGYTF

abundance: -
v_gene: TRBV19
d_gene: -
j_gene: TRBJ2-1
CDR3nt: TGTGCCAGTATGGACGGCGACAATGAGCAGTTCTTC
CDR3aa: CASMDGDNEQFF

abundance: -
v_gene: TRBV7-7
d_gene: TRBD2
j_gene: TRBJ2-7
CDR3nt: TGTGCCAGCAGCCCCGGGACGGGGGGATCCTACGAGCAGTACTTC
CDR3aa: CASSPGTGGSYEQYF